This TCR beta chain was captured in a study of cytomegalovirus exposure and HLA in healthy donors. Study-level results: Immune exposure information available was restricted to CMV serostatus. Listed as cytomegalovirus-associated were 150 or so TCR beta chains.

The PCR employed 60 Vbeta primers together with 13 Jbeta primers. Methods used by the authors: Unique TCR beta chains numbered around 75 million in a later analysis, with roughly 11 million shared. Produced via immunoSEQ multiplex PCR; TCRdb's table is partial and in-frame only. Clone size and the V and J calls come from that table; the DNA yielded D and trimming. The sample contains about 120,000 clones, 65% to 90% of which appear only once. V was shortened by 7 bases and J by 4 bases, with 15 bases between the two germline ends. The germline CDR1 and CDR2 sequences are SNHLY and FYNNEI. The CDR3 is made up of 14 amino acids. This clone is a singleton in its sample. Its antigen is not known. Unrecorded immune exposure was likely among donors, who were nominally healthy when sampled.

The chain is built from TRBV2 and TRBJ2-3; tentative D call: TRBD1 (6 bases). Sequencing was done on a sample of PBMCs. The source of this sequence is a woman aged 30 to 39 in good health and CMV-seronegative. This CDR3 reads CASTLPDRSDTQYF. In DNA form, the CDR3 reads TGTGCCAGCACCCTACCCGACAGGTCAGATACGCAGTATTTT. Supplemented by reference TRBV2 and TRBJ2-3, the full variable domain reads EPEVTQTPSHQVTQMGQEVILRCVPISNHLYFYWYRQILGQKVEFLVSFYNNEISEKSEIFDDQFSVERPDGSNFTLKIRSTKLEDSAMYFCASTLPDRSDTQYFGPGTRLTVL.